The 26 T cell receptor beta chains listed next were all sequenced from one sample in a study of shared clonotypes between healthy human individuals. Data came from immunoSEQ multiplex PCR; TCRdb stores just in-frame clones and leaves some out. The sample includes 2.3 million or so clones, 80% to 95% seen only once; the top ten take about 0.39%. The sequenced sample was naive CD4+ T cells from PBMCs. Subset meaning: CD45RA+ positively selected. The receptors originated from a man aged 18 to 29 in good health. Some clones in this sample may be carry-over from other donors' samples.

As for this clone: This sample includes further DNA sequences coding for the same CDR3. The V gene is TRBV30, the J gene TRBJ1-5; 8 nucleotides align to TRBD1. Germline trimming cut 0 bases from V and 7 bases from J; bases unmatched to any gene: 2. Germline lookup yields CDR1 GTSNPN and CDR2 SVGIG (reference sequence). This CDR3 spans 13 amino acids. Here the CDR3 DNA reads TGTGCCTGGAGTGTACAGGGGGAACAGCCCCAGCATTTT. Its translation is CAWSVQGEQPQHF.

J is TRBJ2-5 and V is TRBV7-7; D uncertain. The CDR3 consists of 14 residues. CDR1 is SSHAT, CDR2 FNYEAQ, per germline (reference sequence). V was clipped by 2 bases and J by 1 base, with 8 bases between them. CDR3 sequence: CASSLSPSQETQYF. The CDR3 region has the DNA TGTGCCAGCAGCTTAAGTCCAAGCCAAGAGACCCAGTACTTC.

This chain joins TRBV19 and TRBJ2-7, with D tentatively TRBD1 or TRBD2 (6 bases each). Germline values: CDR1 LNHDA, CDR2 SQIVND (reference sequence). The CDR3 is made up of 16 amino acids. Trimming removed 3 bases at V and 2 bases at J, with 17 bases between. The CDR3 DNA reads as TGTGCCAGTAGTATGCGGGAACAGGGCAAACCCTACGAGCAGTACTTC. Protein product: CASSMREQGKPYEQYF.

The chain is built from TRBV5-3 and TRBJ1-5; 10 nucleotides match TRBD1. TRBV5-3 is an ORF; its function is uncertain. With 4 bases clipped from V and 5 bases from J, the junction kept 3 bases outside the gene matches. The CDR3 has 14 residues. Here the CDR3 DNA reads TGTGCCAGAAGCCCGGGGACAGGGGATCAGCCCCAGCATTTT. Protein product: CARSPGTGDQPQHF.

The CDR3 sequence: CSVELLDDEQYF. The CDR3 coding sequence is TGCAGCGTTGAGCTGCTAGATGACGAGCAGTACTTC. The V gene is TRBV29-1, the J gene TRBJ2-7, with unresolved D. The CDR3 sequence is 12 residues long. With 3 bases removed from V and 5 bases from J, the gap between germline ends came to 11 bases. Germline lookup yields CDR1 SQVTM and CDR2 ANQGSEA.

V is TRBV19 and J is TRBJ2-2, with TRBD2 identical over 8 bases. The J segment lost 7 bases and the V segment lost 1 base, leaving 5 bases of the junction unmatched. The V gene's germline CDR1 is LNHDA and CDR2 SQIVND (reference sequence). The CDR3 length is 15 residues. The CDR3 here is CASSIAGTRDGELFF. CDR3 bases: TGTGCCAGTAGTATAGCGGGGACTAGAGACGGGGAGCTGTTTTTT.

The chain recombines TRBV5-1 with TRBJ2-3, with TRBD2 identical over 13 bases. The CDR3 has 18 amino acids. Unmatched junction bases numbered 8, after V lost 4 bases and J lost 0 bases. CDR1 and CDR2 from the germline V gene are SGHRS and YFSETQ. This CDR3 is CASSRLAGGDPSTDTQYF. Here the CDR3 DNA reads TGCGCCAGCAGCAGACTAGCGGGAGGAGATCCTAGCACAGATACGCAGTATTTT.

CDR3 bases: TGTGCCAGCAGCCGCGACAGGGGGCGACCATCCGAGCAGTACTTC. Residues: CASSRDRGRPSEQYF. V gene TRBV5-5 combines with J gene TRBJ2-7, with 10 bases fitting TRBD1. Germline CDR1 is SGHKS and CDR2 is YYEKEE (reference sequence). V trimming: 4 bases; J trimming: 6 bases; junction bases outside the gene matches: 10. The CDR3 spans 15 residues.

The chain couples TRBV7-9 to TRBJ2-7; 7 bases line up with TRBD1. The CDR3 sequence is 14 residues long. Losses at the gene ends were 9 bases for V and 6 bases for J; bases not matched to a gene: 14. Per the germline V gene, CDR1 is SEHNR and CDR2 is FQNEAQ (reference sequence). DNA of the CDR3: TGTGCCAGTGCGGCGGTAAGGGGGCCAACCGAGCAGTACTTC. Its protein product is CASAAVRGPTEQYF.

The V and J genes are TRBV30 and TRBJ2-1; 13 bases are shared with TRBD2. The ends lost 3 bases at V and 4 bases at J; junction bases unmatched: 6. Germline V gives CDR1 GTSNPN, CDR2 SVGIG (reference sequence). The CDR3 has 16 residues. The CDR3 protein is CAWRGRTSGRYNEQFF. CDR3 nucleotide sequence: TGTGCCTGGAGGGGCCGGACTAGCGGGAGATACAATGAGCAGTTCTTC.

With regard to this clone: Other DNA sequences from this sample encode an identical CDR3 as well. The chain has TRBV28 and TRBJ2-7; D perhaps matches TRBD1 (5 bases). This CDR3 has 12 residues. Trimming took off 8 bases at V and 2 bases at J, with 10 bases between the two ends. CDR1 is MDHEN and CDR2 is SYDVKM in the germline V gene. The CDR3 DNA follows: TGTGCCAGCTCTAGGGGCCCCTACGAGCAGTACTTC. Translation: CASSRGPYEQYF.

The rearrangement links TRBV27 to TRBJ1-1, with TRBD1 as a possible D gene (5 bases). CDR3 length equals 15 residues. Trimming removed 5 bases from V and 1 base from J, with 14 bases in between. The germline V gene has CDR1 MNHEY and CDR2 SMNVEV (reference sequence). The CDR3 DNA sequence: TGTGCCAGCAGTCGGGGGTATGGGGCGAACACTGAAGCTTTCTTT. Translating it yields CASSRGYGANTEAFF.

In DNA, the CDR3 is TGTGCCAGCTCACCAGGGACTAGCGGGCAATACGAGCAGTACTTC. This codes for CASSPGTSGQYEQYF. The chain recombines TRBV18 with TRBJ2-7, with 12 bases lining up with TRBD2. From germline, CDR1 is KGHSH and CDR2 LQKENI. The CDR3 is made up of 15 amino acids. V was pared by 2 bases and J by 4 bases, with 3 bases of the junction left unmatched.

This chain's CDR3 is CASSQDGGAYTGELFF. The CDR3, as DNA: TGTGCCAGCAGCCAAGATGGGGGGGCCTACACCGGGGAGCTGTTTTTT. The chain combines TRBV4-2 with TRBJ2-2; tentative D call: TRBD2 (7 bases). CDR3 length equals 16 residues. V lost 0 bases to trimming and J lost 3 bases, with 11 bases between them. CDR1 and CDR2 (germline): LGHNA, YNFKEQ.

The genes are TRBV7-2 and TRBJ2-7; D is ambiguous. V shed 5 bases and J shed 3 bases, with 17 bases lying between them. The V gene's germline CDR1 is SGHTA and CDR2 FQGNSA. This CDR3 contains 15 residues. The CDR3 DNA reads as TGTGCCAGCAGCATAAACCGGAGTCCGGGCTACGAGCAGTACTTC. Its translation: CASSINRSPGYEQYF. Based on the CDR3 plus reference TRBV7-2 and TRBJ2-7, the full variable domain is GAGVSQSPSNKVTEKGKDVELRCDPISGHTALYWYRQSLGQGLEFLIYFQGNSAPDKSGLPSDRFSAERTGGSVSTLTIQRTQQEDSAVYLCASSINRSPGYEQYFGPGTRLTVT.

The V gene is TRBV19, the J gene TRBJ2-3, with 9 bases aligning to TRBD2. Germline V gene lookup returns CDR1 LNHDA and CDR2 SQIVND (reference sequence). This CDR3 contains 14 residues. V was pared by 4 bases and J by 4 bases, with 3 bases of the junction left unmatched. The CDR3 sequence: CASSSGRASDTQYF. As DNA, the CDR3 is TGTGCCAGTAGTAGCGGGAGGGCCTCAGATACGCAGTATTTT.

The V call is TRBV27, the J call TRBJ2-7; D not certain. The CDR3 is 15 residues long. Germline CDR1 is MNHEY and CDR2 is SMNVEV (reference sequence). Trimming pared 0 bases from V and 0 bases from J, leaving 9 bases between. In nucleotides, the CDR3 is TGTGCCAGCAGTTTATCTCGGGTCAGCTCCTACGAGCAGTACTTC. Translated: CASSLSRVSSYEQYF.

This chain connects TRBV7-2 to TRBJ2-5; 7 bases fit TRBD2. Germline V gene data show CDR1 as SGHTA and CDR2 as FQGNSA. This CDR3 has 17 residues. With 1 base clipped from V and 2 bases from J, the junction kept 10 bases outside the gene matches. The CDR3 protein is CASSLGASGPSQETQYF. The CDR3 DNA follows: TGTGCCAGCAGCTTAGGGGCTAGCGGACCGTCACAAGAGACCCAGTACTTC.

The rearrangement joins TRBV5-1 to TRBJ2-3, with D maybe TRBD1 (5 bases). CDR1 SGHRS and CDR2 YFSETQ come from the germline V gene. This CDR3 contains 13 residues. The V and J ends lost 4 bases and 4 bases respectively, with 10 bases between them. The DNA for the CDR3 is TGCGCCAGCAGCGAGTCAGGGTCAGATACGCAGTATTTT. Amino acid sequence: CASSESGSDTQYF.

As for this clone: The junction shows a germline mismatch at one end, possibly a read error. The chain recombines TRBV5-4 with TRBJ2-7, with D unclear. CDR3 length: 15 residues. The germline gives CDR1 SGHNT, CDR2 YYREEE (reference sequence). CDR3 amino acids: CASSPPLGLSFEQYF. CDR3 in DNA: TGTGCCAGCAGCCCTCCCTTAGGTCTCTCCTTCGAGCAGTACTTC.

V usage is TRBV30 and J usage is TRBJ1-2, with D possibly TRBD1 on 6 matching bases. CDR1 GTSNPN and CDR2 SVGIG come from the germline V gene (reference sequence). The CDR3 spans 15 residues. Trimming took off 5 bases at V and 0 bases at J, with 16 bases between the two ends. CDR3 loop: CAWSRSGQPNYGYTF. The DNA of the CDR3 is TGTGCCTGGTCCAGGTCTGGACAGCCTAACTATGGCTACACCTTC.

This chain links TRBV7-3 with TRBJ2-1; 9 bases map to TRBD1. The germline gives CDR1 SGHTA, CDR2 FQGTGA. The length of the CDR3 is 15 residues. V shed 6 bases and J 3 bases; nucleotides not matched to a gene: 6. In DNA, the CDR3 is TGTGCCAGCAGTCAGACAGGGGGATACTACAATGAGCAGTTCTTC. It encodes CASSQTGGYYNEQFF.

This sequence joins TRBV7-9 and TRBJ2-5; 7 bases fit TRBD2. The CDR3 is made up of 15 amino acids. Trimming at V came to 5 bases and at J to 5 bases, leaving 11 bases not matched to a gene. Germline V CDR1 and CDR2: SEHNR, FQNEAQ (reference sequence). The CDR3 is CASSRPGLIRETQYF. The CDR3 DNA reads TGTGCCAGCAGCCGTCCGGGACTAATCCGGGAGACCCAGTACTTC.

V usage is TRBV6-1 and J usage is TRBJ1-4; no firm D call. From germline, CDR1 is MNHNS and CDR2 SASEGT. V dropped 5 bases and J dropped 5 bases, with 15 bases sitting between them. CDR3 length: 15 residues. The CDR3 DNA follows: TGTGCCAGCAGTATCATCCTGACGGGCAATGAAAAACTGTTTTTT. The encoded protein is CASSIILTGNEKLFF.

The rearrangement links TRBV29-1 to TRBJ2-1, with D hard to call. The germline V gene has CDR1 SQVTM and CDR2 ANQGSEA. Trimming stripped 4 bases from V and 7 bases from J, with 11 bases between. The CDR3 is 12 amino acids. The chain's CDR3 is CSVGKSWNEQFF. CDR3 coding DNA: TGCAGCGTTGGTAAAAGCTGGAATGAGCAGTTCTTC.

This clone was observed once. The CDR3 reads CATSRGQAASGNTIYF. In DNA form, the CDR3 reads TGTGCCACCAGCAGGGGACAGGCAGCCTCTGGAAACACCATATATTTT. The rearrangement links TRBV15 to TRBJ1-3; 8 nucleotides line up with TRBD1. CDR3 length equals 16 residues. Germline-derived CDR1 and CDR2 are LNHNV and YYDKDF (reference sequence). V lost 3 bases to trimming and J lost 0 bases; unmatched junction nucleotides: 4.